This section outlines one T cell receptor beta chain sequence together with its context. Its target is unknown. A read error may account for a junction end that differs from germline. The data derive from a study of shared clonotypes between healthy human individuals. Overall study findings and caveats: Shared clonotypes: roughly 4.7% naive CD4, roughly 3.8% naive CD8, 2.3% memory CD4, 0.4% to 0.5% memory CD8.

Method: immunoSEQ multiplex PCR; TCRdb's copy keeps in-frame clones and lacks some. The data contain around 1 million clones, less than 85% of them singletons. The germline V gene has CDR1 SSHAT and CDR2 FNYEAQ (reference sequence). This CDR3 spans 15 amino acids. The V gene is TRBV7-7, the J gene TRBJ2-5, with 8 bases lining up with TRBD2. The receptor's source is a man aged 18 to 29 in good health. Sequenced input: memory CD4+ T cells sorted from blood. Subset defined: CD45RA-negative fraction. In nucleotides, the CDR3 is TGTGCTAGCAGCTTAGCGGGGACGACTCAAGAGACCCAGTACTTC. It yields the protein CASSLAGTTQETQYF.